A selection of T cell receptor beta chains follows, all from one sample in a study of T cell responses to AZD1222 COVID-19 vaccine. Clones were sequenced by immunoSEQ multiplex PCR, and TCRdb holds only the in-frame ones, with some missing. The sample carries approximately 190,000 clones, over 70% recorded once. The material sequenced was peripheral blood, taken on day 0 of MenACWY control vaccination. The receptor set was obtained from an adult in good health. Both conserved end residues are part of each CDR3. The order of the fields is clone size, D gene, J gene, V gene, CDR3 protein, CDR3 DNA. The D gene is left open where the match is weak. Clone size is stated in some rows and not others, as once, few, many or a class when expanded.

- - TRBJ1-2 TRBV28 CASSYARGAYGYTF TGTGCCAGCAGTTACGCGAGGGGGGCCTATGGCTACACCTTC
- TRBD1 TRBJ2-7 TRBV5-1 CASSGNRGDEQYF TGCGCCAGCAGCGGCAACAGGGGGGACGAGCAGTACTTC
once - TRBJ1-5 TRBV7-9 CASSLEGRSQHF TGTGCCAGCAGCTTAGAGGGGAGGTCTCAGCATTTT
- - TRBJ2-3 TRBV29-1 CSVAGTGADTQYF TGCAGCGTGGCCGGGACGGGGGCCGATACGCAGTATTTT
- - TRBJ2-7 TRBV5-1 CASSLVVDPPYEQYF TGCGCCAGCAGCTTGGTTGTGGACCCACCCTACGAGCAGTACTTC
- TRBD1 TRBJ1-5 TRBV3-1/TRBV3-2 CASSRQGGNQPQHF TGTGCCAGCAGCCGACAGGGAGGCAATCAGCCCCAGCATTTT
- - TRBJ2-5 TRBV5-6 CASSLVQGRIETQYF TGTGCCAGCAGCTTGGTGCAGGGTCGGATAGAGACCCAGTACTTC
few TRBD1 TRBJ2-7 TRBV25-1 CASMEMGTGYEQYF TGTGCCAGCATGGAGATGGGGACAGGCTACGAGCAGTACTTC
- - TRBJ2-3 TRBV24-1 CATSAGWPDTQYF TGTGCCACCAGTGCCGGGTGGCCAGATACGCAGTATTTT
- - TRBJ1-4 TRBV5-1 CASRFGVAGEKLFF TGCGCCAGCAGGTTCGGGGTCGCAGGGGAAAAACTGTTTTTT
- - TRBJ1-1 TRBV21-1 CASRQSDGNTEAFF TGTGCCAGCAGGCAGTCGGACGGGAACACTGAAGCTTTCTTT
- TRBD1 TRBJ2-3 TRBV7-9 CASGGSGQEFTDTQYF TGTGCCAGCGGGGGATCGGGACAGGAATTCACAGATACGCAGTATTTT
- - TRBJ1-1 TRBV7-2 CASNLMRTEAFF TGTGCCAGCAACCTAATGAGAACTGAAGCTTTCTTT
- - TRBJ2-2 TRBV24-1 CATNSRKAGAGELFF TGTGCCACCAATTCACGGAAGGCGGGCGCCGGGGAGCTGTTTTTT
few - TRBJ2-7 TRBV11-1 CASSLTSNEQYF TGTGCCAGCAGCCTCACTAGCAACGAGCAGTACTTC
once - TRBJ2-7 TRBV7-2 CASSLAGGARYEQYF TGTGCCAGCAGCTTAGCTGGGGGGGCCCGGTACGAGCAGTACTTC
- - TRBJ2-3 TRBV30 CAWKLGTDTQYF TGTGCCTGGAAATTGGGCACAGATACGCAGTATTTT
- - TRBJ1-2 TRBV4-1 CASSQGMNYGYTF TGCGCCAGCAGCCAGGGGATGAACTATGGCTACACCTTC
- - TRBJ2-5 TRBV9 CASSILDSKETQYF TGTGCCAGCAGCATCCTGGACTCGAAAGAGACCCAGTACTTC
- - TRBJ2-1 TRBV29-1 CSVDPGGNEQFF TGCAGCGTCGACCCTGGGGGGAATGAGCAGTTCTTC
- TRBD1 TRBJ2-5 TRBV7-2 CASSLGQGARETQYF TGTGCCAGCAGCTTAGGACAGGGGGCGAGAGAGACCCAGTACTTC
- - TRBJ2-3 TRBV27 CASKILSGTGDTQYF TGTGCCAGCAAAATTCTTAGCGGAACGGGAGATACGCAGTATTTT
- - TRBJ2-3 TRBV20-1 CSASWPDTQYF TGCAGTGCTAGTTGGCCAGATACGCAGTATTTT
- TRBD2 TRBJ2-7 TRBV27 CASSVRGGRLGNEQYF TGTGCCAGCAGCGTCCGGGGGGGCCGCCTAGGGAACGAGCAGTACTTC
- - TRBJ2-7 TRBV28 CASSLGSGEQYF TGTGCCAGCAGTCTAGGGTCTGGGGAGCAGTACTTC
- TRBD1 TRBJ2-6 TRBV5-6 CASSSPGQGDNVLTF TGTGCCAGCAGTTCTCCGGGACAGGGAGACAACGTCCTGACTTTC
- TRBD2 TRBJ2-1 TRBV7-8 CASSFAEGAGVIYNEQFF TGTGCCAGCAGCTTCGCCGAGGGAGCGGGAGTTATCTACAATGAGCAGTTCTTC
- - TRBJ2-2 TRBV6-4 CASSDTSTGELFF TGTGCCAGCAGTGACACCAGTACCGGGGAGCTGTTTTTT
- - TRBJ1-6 TRBV6-5 CASSTGSGYNSPLHF TGTGCCAGCAGTACTGGCTCCGGCTATAATTCACCCCTCCACTTT
- TRBD2 TRBJ2-1 TRBV5-1 CASSTREGRRNEQFF TGCGCCAGCAGTACTAGGGAGGGAAGGAGGAATGAGCAGTTCTTC
- TRBD1 TRBJ2-5 TRBV3-1/TRBV3-2 CASSLGQWETQYF TGTGCCAGCAGCTTGGGACAGTGGGAGACCCAGTACTTC
- - TRBJ1-1 TRBV19 CASSKTDAMNTEAFF TGTGCCAGTAGTAAGACCGACGCTATGAACACTGAAGCTTTCTTT
- - TRBJ2-7 TRBV5-1 CASSFADEQYF TGCGCCAGCAGCTTTGCAGACGAGCAGTACTTC
few - TRBJ2-5 TRBV10-3 CAISEFLAQETQYF TGTGCCATCAGTGAGTTTCTGGCCCAAGAGACCCAGTACTTC
- - TRBJ1-4 TRBV7-9 CASSARDEKLFF TGTGCCAGCAGCGCCCGCGATGAAAAACTGTTTTTT
- - TRBJ2-1 TRBV11-2 CASSLGRGGEQFF TGTGCCAGCAGCTTAGGTAGGGGGGGTGAGCAGTTCTTC
- TRBD2 TRBJ2-1 TRBV7-2 CASSAHITGLQTHEQFF TGTGCCAGCAGCGCCCACATCACGGGACTACAAACCCATGAGCAGTTCTTC
- - TRBJ1-5 TRBV6-6 CASSYSDSSNQPQHF TGTGCCAGCAGTTATTCAGACAGTAGCAATCAGCCCCAGCATTTT
- - TRBJ1-2 TRBV20-1 CSARGGDGYTF TGCAGTGCTAGAGGTGGCGATGGCTACACCTTC
- - TRBJ1-2 TRBV6-5 CASSYSIAGHGYTF TGTGCCAGCAGTTACTCGATTGCGGGCCATGGCTACACCTTC
- - TRBJ2-7 TRBV28 CASSPPRVYEQYF TGTGCCAGCAGTCCGCCCAGGGTTTACGAGCAGTACTTC
- TRBD2 TRBJ2-1 TRBV19 CASSNPSSGRYDEQFF TGTGCCAGTAGTAACCCATCTAGCGGGAGATACGATGAGCAGTTCTTC
- - TRBJ2-5 TRBV28 CASSLPGDGETQYF TGTGCCAGCAGTTTACCAGGGGACGGGGAGACCCAGTACTTC
many - TRBJ1-1 TRBV6-5 CASSFDSLGTEAFF TGTGCCAGCAGTTTTGACTCTCTGGGCACTGAAGCTTTCTTT